The 8 T cell receptor beta chains listed next were all sequenced from one sample in a study of shared clonotypes between healthy human individuals. Sequencing used immunoSEQ multiplex PCR; TCRdb keeps in-frame clones, though not all of them. The sample consists of about 1.1 million clones, approximately 80% of them appearing once. The sample consisted of memory CD4+ T cells from PBMCs. Subset of the sample: CD45RA-negative fraction. The receptor set was obtained from a man aged 18 to 30 in good health. Some clones in this sample may be carry-over from other donors' samples.

The rearrangement joins TRBV15 to TRBJ2-1, with D possibly being TRBD2 (6 bases). Between the trimmed V and J ends, which lost 5 bases and 0 bases, there was a span of 11 bases. This CDR3 is built from 15 residues. The germline V gene has CDR1 LNHNV and CDR2 YYDKDF (reference sequence). The CDR3 sequence is CATSPRGSSYNEQFF. As DNA, the CDR3 is TGTGCCACCAGCCCCCGGGGGAGCTCCTACAATGAGCAGTTCTTC.

The rearrangement links TRBV30 to TRBJ2-7, with a weak D call TRBD2 (5 bases). The CDR3 contains 14 residues. V was pared by 2 bases and J by 0 bases, with 11 bases between. Looked up from germline, CDR1 is GTSNPN and CDR2 is SVGIG (reference sequence). This chain's CDR3 is CAWSRASLSYEQYF. In nucleotides, the CDR3 is TGTGCCTGGAGTAGGGCTAGCCTCTCCTACGAGCAGTACTTC.

This clone was detected a few times. The chain carries TRBV14 and TRBJ2-2; 9 bases align to TRBD1. V was pared by 0 bases and J by 5 bases, with 13 bases of the junction left unmatched. This CDR3 region has 19 residues. CDR1 is SGHDN, CDR2 FVKESK, per germline. CDR3 region: CASSQDFRPGQGITGELFF. The DNA for the CDR3 is TGTGCCAGCAGCCAAGATTTCCGACCGGGACAGGGCATAACCGGGGAGCTGTTTTTT.

The rearrangement joins TRBV28 to TRBJ1-1; D is unresolved. The V and J ends lost 4 bases and 5 bases respectively, with 11 bases between them. The germline V gene encodes CDR1 MDHEN and CDR2 SYDVKM. The CDR3 covers 13 residues. CDR3 DNA: TGTGCCAGCAGTTATGGCGGAAGGACTGAAGCTTTCTTT. As protein: CASSYGGRTEAFF.

In DNA, the CDR3 is TGTGCCAGCTCCACGTCAATCGGGGGGTTCACTGAAGCTTTCTTT. It yields the protein CASSTSIGGFTEAFF. The rearrangement links TRBV18 to TRBJ1-1; TRBD1 might be the D (5 bases). The CDR3 spans 15 residues. Trimming cost V 6 bases and J 4 bases, with 18 bases left between them. The germline V gene encodes CDR1 KGHSH and CDR2 LQKENI.

This clone showed up many times. The chain couples TRBV19 to TRBJ1-1; a weak D match, TRBD1 (5 bases). Germline V CDR1 and CDR2: LNHDA, SQIVND (reference sequence). V was cut by 6 bases and J by 5 bases, with 16 bases left in between. The CDR3 spans 14 residues. The CDR3: CASSLGALGTEAFF. Written as DNA, the CDR3 is TGTGCCAGTAGCCTAGGGGCCTTAGGGACTGAAGCTTTCTTT.

V and J are TRBV10-1 and TRBJ1-3; D is unresolved. Per the germline V gene, CDR1 is WNHNN and CDR2 is SYGVQD (reference sequence). The CDR3 extends over 14 amino acids. V was cut by 0 bases and J by 4 bases, with 7 bases left in between. The CDR3 sequence: CASSESTEGNTIYF. CDR3 coding DNA: TGCGCCAGCAGTGAGTCGACGGAGGGAAACACCATATATTTT.

V is TRBV7-3 and J is TRBJ2-1; D perhaps matches TRBD2 (7 bases). Germline V CDR1 and CDR2: SGHTA, FQGTGA. The CDR3 has 16 residues. The V and J ends lost 3 bases and 6 bases respectively, with 18 bases between them. Here the CDR3 DNA reads TGTGCCAGCAGCTTCATTCCGGGGGCGGGAGTCAATGAGCAGTTCTTC. Amino acid sequence: CASSFIPGAGVNEQFF.